The 7 T cell receptor beta chains below come from one sample, sequenced in a study of shared T cell receptors in the human thymus (dated by TCRdb to the early 2020s). Library preparation employed the immunoSEQ multiplex PCR assay. TCRdb took this table from immuneACCESS and kept in-frame rearrangements with V and J called. Such tables lack part of the clones; where checked against another copy, unresolved V genes explain under half of the gap, and the rest is unexplained. The table for this sample lists approximately 760,000 clones; 75% to 90% of them were counted only once. Over 0.008% of the sample belongs to the ten largest clones. These data also formed part of another study, on human thymus T cells.

Source material: thymocytes. The receptors stem from a girl under three years old with a congenital heart defect. Donor details come from another sample of the same person, matched by shared clones.

This rearrangement joins TRBV6-5 to TRBJ1-4, with TRBD1 identical over 7 bases. CDR3 length equals 15 residues. Germline trimming cut 8 bases from V and 6 bases from J; bases unmatched to any gene: 12. Germline CDR1 MNHEY, CDR2 SVGAGI. The CDR3 DNA reads as TGTGCCAGCGGGGCCGCCCCGACAGGGCATGAAAAACTGTTTTTT. This codes for CASGAAPTGHEKLFF.

V and J are TRBV6-1 and TRBJ1-1, with 9 bases lining up with TRBD1. Germline V lookup: CDR1 MNHNS, CDR2 SASEGT. After removal of 3 bases from V and 5 bases from J, the junction contained 7 bases not matched to a gene. This CDR3 contains 15 residues. The CDR3 loop is CASSDVGTGKTEAFF. The CDR3 DNA is TGTGCCAGCAGTGATGTGGGGACAGGGAAGACTGAAGCTTTCTTT.

The chain joins TRBV14 to TRBJ1-2; perhaps TRBD1 as D (6 bases). The V and J ends lost 3 bases and 6 bases respectively, with 20 bases between them. This CDR3 spans 16 amino acids. Germline V gene lookup returns CDR1 SGHDN and CDR2 FVKESK. The CDR3 DNA is TGTGCCAGCAGCCAGACAAACAGGGATCGAAGGCATGGCTACACCTTC. Its protein product is CASSQTNRDRRHGYTF. The whole variable domain, remainder taken from reference TRBV14 and TRBJ1-2, is EAGVTQFPSHSVIEKGQTVTLRCDPISGHDNLYWYRRVMGKEIKFLLHFVKESKQDESGMPNNRFLAERTGGTYSTLKVQPAELEDSGVYFCASSQTNRDRRHGYTFGSGTRLTVV.

V gene TRBV4-1 combines with J gene TRBJ1-1, with 7 bases fitting TRBD1. The ends lost 4 bases at V and 10 bases at J; junction bases unmatched: 12. This CDR3 spans 14 amino acids. From germline, CDR1 is MGHRA and CDR2 YSYEKL. The CDR3 spells CASSLSKGALGAFF. The CDR3 DNA reads TGCGCCAGCAGCCTCTCAAAGGGGGCCCTGGGAGCTTTCTTT.

V gene TRBV5-1 combines with J gene TRBJ1-2; D is ambiguous. Germline V CDR1 and CDR2: SGHRS, YFSETQ. V shed 0 bases and J shed 5 bases, with 17 bases lying between them. This CDR3 region has 16 residues. In DNA, the CDR3 is TGCGCCAGCAGCTTGGGGTATTGGCCCGAGGTATATGGCTACACCTTC. It yields the protein CASSLGYWPEVYGYTF.

This chain joins TRBV27 and TRBJ2-2; perhaps TRBD2 as D (5 bases). The V gene lost 5 bases and the J gene lost 2 bases, with 15 bases spanning the gap. From germline, CDR1 is MNHEY and CDR2 SMNVEV (reference sequence). The CDR3 is made up of 16 amino acids. CDR3 in DNA: TGTGCCAGCAGTGGCGACCTGGACTTTAACACCGGGGAGCTGTTTTTT. As protein: CASSGDLDFNTGELFF.

J is TRBJ2-3 and V is TRBV13; D is perhaps TRBD2 (6 bases). V lost 5 bases and J lost 10, with 13 bases in between. CDR3 length: 12 amino acids. From germline, CDR1 is PRHDT and CDR2 FYEKMQ (reference sequence). The CDR3 nucleotides read TGTGCCAGCAGCCTCAGGAGGGTGGCGCAGTATTTT. This codes for CASSLRRVAQYF. Supplemented by reference TRBV13 and TRBJ2-3, the full variable domain reads AAGVIQSPRHLIKEKRETATLKCYPIPRHDTVYWYQQGPGQDPQFLISFYEKMQSDKGSIPDRFSAQQFSDYHSELNMSSLELGDSALYFCASSLRRVAQYFGPGTRLTVL.